The rows below give T cell receptor beta chains drawn from one sample of a study of T cell responses to AZD1222 COVID-19 vaccine. Some clones are missing from TCRdb's copy, which holds only in-frame ones; the method was immunoSEQ multiplex PCR. The repertoire holds around 200,000 clones, around 90% seen once, with 0.75% to 1% in the top ten. The input for sequencing was peripheral blood, taken on day 0 of AZD1222 vaccination. The receptors stem from an adult in good health. The CDR3 runs from the conserved cysteine through the conserved F or W. D genes are given only for firm matches. Only some rows state a clone size, as once, few, many or a class for expanded clones.

v_call,d_call,j_call,clone_size,cdr3_aa,cdr3_nt
TRBV11-3,.,TRBJ2-5,.,CASSLAETQYF,TGTGCCAGCAGCTTAGCAGAGACCCAGTACTTC
TRBV28,.,TRBJ2-2,.,CASSSPNTGELFF,TGTGCCAGCAGTTCCCCGAACACCGGGGAGCTGTTTTTT
TRBV18,.,TRBJ2-1,.,CASSPGSGTNTYNEQFF,TGTGCCAGCTCACCAGGGTCAGGGACGAATACCTACAATGAGCAGTTCTTC
TRBV5-4,.,TRBJ2-7,.,CASSAAGARSSYEQYF,TGTGCCAGCAGCGCGGCTGGGGCCAGGAGCTCCTACGAGCAGTACTTC
TRBV11-2,TRBD1,TRBJ2-7,.,CASSFWDRTYEQYF,TGTGCCAGCAGCTTTTGGGACAGGACCTACGAGCAGTACTTC
TRBV7-9,TRBD1,TRBJ2-7,.,CASSLAGTALSYEQYF,TGTGCCAGCAGCTTAGCAGGGACAGCTCTCTCCTACGAGCAGTACTTC
TRBV10-2,.,TRBJ1-1,.,CASNFRDGSLNTEAFF,TGCGCCAGCAATTTCCGGGACGGAAGTTTGAACACTGAAGCTTTCTTT
TRBV5-1,TRBD1,TRBJ2-1,.,CASSQGQGVWEQFF,TGCGCCAGCAGCCAGGGACAGGGGGTATGGGAGCAGTTCTTC
TRBV7-9,.,TRBJ2-7,.,CASSLLAREQYF,TGTGCCAGCAGCTTACTGGCTAGAGAGCAGTACTTC
TRBV7-3,TRBD2,TRBJ2-4,.,CASSLTPSGGVSDIQYF,TGTGCCAGCAGCTTAACGCCTAGCGGGGGGGTATCGGACATTCAGTACTTC
TRBV10-3,TRBD2,TRBJ2-1,.,CAISGAPRDYLVF,TGTGCCATCAGTGGGGCACCTCGGGACTATCTAGTCTTC
TRBV11-2,.,TRBJ2-7,.,CASSWEASYEQYF,TGTGCCAGCAGCTGGGAGGCGAGCTACGAGCAGTACTTC
TRBV7-3,.,TRBJ1-1,.,CASSSQGGVTEAFF,TGTGCCAGCAGCTCCCAAGGGGGAGTCACTGAAGCTTTCTTT
TRBV14,.,TRBJ2-7,.,CASSQIPYEQYF,TGTGCCAGCAGCCAGATCCCCTACGAGCAGTACTTC
TRBV3-1/TRBV3-2,.,TRBJ1-3,.,CASSQALRTSGNTIYF,TGTGCCAGCAGCCAAGCATTAAGGACATCGGGAAACACCATATATTTT
TRBV28,.,TRBJ2-2,few,CASSWAANTGELFF,TGTGCCAGCAGTTGGGCCGCGAACACCGGGGAGCTGTTTTTT
TRBV2,.,TRBJ2-1,few,CASRLYNEQFF,TGTGCCAGCAGACTCTACAATGAGCAGTTCTTC
TRBV4-2,.,TRBJ2-7,.,CASSQGYYEQYF,TGTGCCAGCAGCCAAGGGTACTACGAGCAGTACTTC
TRBV9,.,TRBJ2-1,.,CASSGGRGVDEQFF,TGTGCCAGCAGCGGAGGCAGGGGGGTAGATGAGCAGTTCTTC
TRBV5-1,.,TRBJ2-3,.,CASSLGDSTDTQYF,TGCGCCAGCAGCTTGGGGGACAGCACAGATACGCAGTATTTT
TRBV29-1,.,TRBJ1-2,once,CSVETLSRGGYTF,TGCAGCGTTGAAACCTTGAGTCGGGGTGGCTACACCTTC
TRBV9,.,TRBJ2-7,.,CASSVLPASSSYEQYF,TGTGCCAGCAGCGTGCTCCCAGCCTCTTCTTCCTACGAGCAGTACTTC
TRBV28,.,TRBJ2-3,.,CASGRDTQYF,TGTGCCAGCGGGCGAGATACGCAGTATTTT
TRBV21-1,.,TRBJ2-5,.,CASSKEGRRSEIETQYF,TGTGCCAGCAGCAAAGAAGGGAGAAGATCGGAGATTGAGACCCAGTACTTC
TRBV28,TRBD1,TRBJ1-1,.,CASGGGQGAPMPFF,TGTGCCAGCGGCGGGGGACAGGGGGCGCCAATGCCTTTCTTT
TRBV5-4,.,TRBJ1-6,.,CASSAGRRSHNSPLHF,TGTGCCAGCAGCGCTGGCAGGAGATCACATAATTCACCCCTCCACTTT
TRBV2,.,TRBJ2-1,.,CASRSGTPNYNEQFF,TGTGCCAGCAGGTCCGGGACCCCGAACTACAATGAGCAGTTCTTC